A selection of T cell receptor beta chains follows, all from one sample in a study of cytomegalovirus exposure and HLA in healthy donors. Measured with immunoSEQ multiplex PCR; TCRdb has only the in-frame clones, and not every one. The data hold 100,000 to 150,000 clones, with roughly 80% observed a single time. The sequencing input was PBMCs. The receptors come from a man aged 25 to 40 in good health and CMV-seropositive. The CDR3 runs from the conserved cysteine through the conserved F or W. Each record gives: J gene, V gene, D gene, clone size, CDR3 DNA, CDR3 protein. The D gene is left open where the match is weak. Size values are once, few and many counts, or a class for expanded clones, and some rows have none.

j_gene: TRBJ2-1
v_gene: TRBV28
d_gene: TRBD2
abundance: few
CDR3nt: TGTGCCAGCAGTTTATTTGGCCCCGGGACTAGCGGGAGATATGAGCAGTTCTTC
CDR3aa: CASSLFGPGTSGRYEQFF

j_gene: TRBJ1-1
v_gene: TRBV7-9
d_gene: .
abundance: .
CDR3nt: TGTGCCAGCAGCCGGGGGGGCGGTGAAGCTTTCTTT
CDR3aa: CASSRGGGEAFF

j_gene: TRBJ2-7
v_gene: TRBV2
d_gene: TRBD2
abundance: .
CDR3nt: TGTGCCAGTCCTAGCGGGAGGGGTACCTACGAGCAGTACTTC
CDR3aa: CASPSGRGTYEQYF

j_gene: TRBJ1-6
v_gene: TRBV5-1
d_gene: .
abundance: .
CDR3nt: TGCGCCAGCAGCTACGGAGGCTTCCTCGCGAGCGCCTATAATTCACCCCTCCACTTT
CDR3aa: CASSYGGFLASAYNSPLHF

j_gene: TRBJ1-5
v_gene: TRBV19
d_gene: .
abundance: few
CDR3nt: TGTGCCAGTAGTATCAGGGATCGGGGCAATCAGCCCCAGCATTTT
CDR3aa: CASSIRDRGNQPQHF

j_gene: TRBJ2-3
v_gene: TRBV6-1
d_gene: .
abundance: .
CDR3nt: TGTGCCAGCAGTGAAGCGCGGAATACGCAGTATTTT
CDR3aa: CASSEARNTQYF

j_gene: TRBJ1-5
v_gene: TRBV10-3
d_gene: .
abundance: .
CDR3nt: TGTGCCATCAGGGGGGGAGACAATCAGCCCCAGCATTTT
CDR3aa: CAIRGGDNQPQHF

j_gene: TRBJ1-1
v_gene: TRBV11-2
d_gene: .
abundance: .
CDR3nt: TGTGCCAGCAGCTTAGATCGGGGAGGGGACGCTTTCTTT
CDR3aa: CASSLDRGGDAFF

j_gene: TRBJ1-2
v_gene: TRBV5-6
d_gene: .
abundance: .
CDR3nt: TGTGCCAGCAGCTTTACTAACAGGGCATTCAACTATGGCTACACCTTC
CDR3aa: CASSFTNRAFNYGYTF

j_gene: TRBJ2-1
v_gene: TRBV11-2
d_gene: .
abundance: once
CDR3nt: TGTGCCAGCAGCTTGTATATGATGCGGTCCTACAATGAGCAGTTCTTC
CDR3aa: CASSLYMMRSYNEQFF

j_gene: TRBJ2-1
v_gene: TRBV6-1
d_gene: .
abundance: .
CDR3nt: TGTGCCAGCAGGTTACAATGGGAGCAGTTCTTC
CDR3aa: CASRLQWEQFF

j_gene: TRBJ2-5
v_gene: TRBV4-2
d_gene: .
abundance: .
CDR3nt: TGTGCCAGCAGCCGGACATCTGAGGTCCAAGAGACCCAGTACTTC
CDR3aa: CASSRTSEVQETQYF

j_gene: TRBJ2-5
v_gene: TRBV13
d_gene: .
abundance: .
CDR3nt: TGTGCCAGCAGCTCCACCGGGCAGGGTCCTCAAGAGACCCAGTACTTC
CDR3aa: CASSSTGQGPQETQYF

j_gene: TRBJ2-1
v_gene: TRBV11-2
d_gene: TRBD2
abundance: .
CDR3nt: TGTGCCAGCAGTTCTATTAGCGGGGCGGCATACAATGAGCAGTTCTTC
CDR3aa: CASSSISGAAYNEQFF

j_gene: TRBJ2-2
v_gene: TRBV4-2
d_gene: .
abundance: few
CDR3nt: TGTGCCAGCAGCCAAGGCAGGGGTAGGGCCGGGGAGCTGTTTTTT
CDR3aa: CASSQGRGRAGELFF

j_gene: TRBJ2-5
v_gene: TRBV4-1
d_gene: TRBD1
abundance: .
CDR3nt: TGCGCCAGCAGCCAAGCCTGGACAGGGCAACTCCAAGAGACCCAGTACTTC
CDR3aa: CASSQAWTGQLQETQYF

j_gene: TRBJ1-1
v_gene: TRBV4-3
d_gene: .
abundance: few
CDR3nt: TGCGCCAGCAGCCTCGACCCGGGGGGATCGGCTGAAGCTTTCTTT
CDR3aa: CASSLDPGGSAEAFF

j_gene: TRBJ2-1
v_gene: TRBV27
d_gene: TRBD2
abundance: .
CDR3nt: TGTGCCAGCAGTTTAGGTGACAGGCGGCTAGCGGGTAGCTCCTACAATGAGCAGTTCTTC
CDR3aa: CASSLGDRRLAGSSYNEQFF

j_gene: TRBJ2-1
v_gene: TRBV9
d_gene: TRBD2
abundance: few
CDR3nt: TGTGCCAGCAGGGGCGGGGGGGGCAATGAGCAGTTCTTC
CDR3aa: CASRGGGGNEQFF

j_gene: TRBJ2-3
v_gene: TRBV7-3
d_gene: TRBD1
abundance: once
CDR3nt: TGTGCCAGCAGCTTAAACCCCGGGACAGGGGTGGATACGCAGTATTTT
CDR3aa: CASSLNPGTGVDTQYF

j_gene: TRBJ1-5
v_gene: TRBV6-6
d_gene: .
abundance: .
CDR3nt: TGTGCCAGCAGTTACTCGAGGGATCAGCCCCAGCATTTT
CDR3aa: CASSYSRDQPQHF

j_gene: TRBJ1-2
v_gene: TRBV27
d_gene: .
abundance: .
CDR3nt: TGTGCCAGCAGTTTACTCGGGAGTGGTGGCTACACCTTC
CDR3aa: CASSLLGSGGYTF

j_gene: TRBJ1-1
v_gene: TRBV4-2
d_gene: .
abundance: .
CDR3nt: TGTGCCAGCAGCGAACGGACCGGGCCGGGGACTGAAGCTTTCTTT
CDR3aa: CASSERTGPGTEAFF

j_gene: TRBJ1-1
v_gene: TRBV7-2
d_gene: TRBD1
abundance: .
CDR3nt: TGTGCCAGCAGCTCCATTCGGACAGGACACACTGAAGCTTTCTTT
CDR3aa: CASSSIRTGHTEAFF

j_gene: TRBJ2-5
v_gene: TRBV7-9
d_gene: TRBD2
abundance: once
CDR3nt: TGTGCCAGCAGCTTAGCCCAGGGGACTAGCGGGAGGGCCACAGAGACCCAGTACTTC
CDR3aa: CASSLAQGTSGRATETQYF

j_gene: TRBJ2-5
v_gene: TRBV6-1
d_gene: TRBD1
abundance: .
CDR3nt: TGTGCCAGCAGATGGCAGGGGGTAGAGACCCAGTACTTC
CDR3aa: CASRWQGVETQYF

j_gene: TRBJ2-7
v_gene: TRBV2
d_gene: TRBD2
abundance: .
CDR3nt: TGTGCCAGCAGTGACAGCGGGAAAGTCGCCTACGAGCAGTACTTC
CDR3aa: CASSDSGKVAYEQYF

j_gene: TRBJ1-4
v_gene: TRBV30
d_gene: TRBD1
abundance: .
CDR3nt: TGTGCCTGGAGTGTGCGTTGGGACAGGGGGAAAGGAAGGAATGAAAAACTGTTTTTT
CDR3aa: CAWSVRWDRGKGRNEKLFF

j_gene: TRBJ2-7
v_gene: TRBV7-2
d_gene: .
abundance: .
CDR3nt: TGTGCCAGCAGCTTAGGGGGGGGCGGGAGTTACGAGCAGTACTTC
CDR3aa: CASSLGGGGSYEQYF

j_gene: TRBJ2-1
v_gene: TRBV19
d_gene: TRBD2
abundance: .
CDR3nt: TGTGCCAGTAGAAGACTAGCGGGAGGGAGGGATGAGCAGTTCTTC
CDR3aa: CASRRLAGGRDEQFF

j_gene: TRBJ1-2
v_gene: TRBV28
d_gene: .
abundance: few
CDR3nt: TGTGCCAGCAGTTCGAGTGGGGCAGGTTATGGCTACACCTTC
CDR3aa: CASSSSGAGYGYTF

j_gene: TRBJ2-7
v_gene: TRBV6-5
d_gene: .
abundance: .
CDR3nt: TGTGCCAGCAGTTACTCGAACCCAGGATACGAGCAGTACTTC
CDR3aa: CASSYSNPGYEQYF

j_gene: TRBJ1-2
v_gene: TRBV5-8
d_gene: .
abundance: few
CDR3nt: TGTGCCAGCAGCTTGGCCGCCCAAGATCTGGCTGGCTACACCTTC
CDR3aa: CASSLAAQDLAGYTF

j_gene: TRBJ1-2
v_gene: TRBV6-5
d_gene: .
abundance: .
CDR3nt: TGTGCCAGCCATGGCCGGGGGGAGAACTATGGCTACACCTTC
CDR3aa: CASHGRGENYGYTF

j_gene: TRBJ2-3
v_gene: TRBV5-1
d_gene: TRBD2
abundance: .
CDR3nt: TGCGCCAGCAGCTTGGGGTCAGCGGGAGGCACAGATACGCAGTATTTT
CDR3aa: CASSLGSAGGTDTQYF

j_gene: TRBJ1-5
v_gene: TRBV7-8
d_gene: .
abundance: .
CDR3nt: TGTGCCAGCAGCTTCGGACAGTTCAATCAGCCCCAGCATTTT
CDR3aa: CASSFGQFNQPQHF

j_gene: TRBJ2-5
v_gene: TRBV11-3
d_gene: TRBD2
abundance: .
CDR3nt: TGTGCCAGCAGCCGAGGGGGGACTAGCGGCCAAGAGACCCAGTACTTC
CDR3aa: CASSRGGTSGQETQYF

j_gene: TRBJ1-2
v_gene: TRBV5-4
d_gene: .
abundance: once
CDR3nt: TGTGCCAGCAGCTGGGACGGGGGTAACTATGGCTACACCTTC
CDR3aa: CASSWDGGNYGYTF